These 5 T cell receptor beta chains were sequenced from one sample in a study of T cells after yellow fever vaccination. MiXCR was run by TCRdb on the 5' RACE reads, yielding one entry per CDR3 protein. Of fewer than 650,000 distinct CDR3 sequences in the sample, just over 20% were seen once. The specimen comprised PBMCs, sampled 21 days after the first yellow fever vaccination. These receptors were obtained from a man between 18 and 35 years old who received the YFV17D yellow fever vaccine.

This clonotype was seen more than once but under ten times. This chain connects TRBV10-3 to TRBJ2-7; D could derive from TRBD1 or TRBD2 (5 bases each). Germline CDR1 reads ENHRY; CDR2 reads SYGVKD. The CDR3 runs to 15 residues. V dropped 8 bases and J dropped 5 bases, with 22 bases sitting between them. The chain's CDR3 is CAIEGVPGTVHEQYF. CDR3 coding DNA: TGTGCCATCGAGGGCGTTCCGGGGACGGTTCACGAGCAGTACTTC.

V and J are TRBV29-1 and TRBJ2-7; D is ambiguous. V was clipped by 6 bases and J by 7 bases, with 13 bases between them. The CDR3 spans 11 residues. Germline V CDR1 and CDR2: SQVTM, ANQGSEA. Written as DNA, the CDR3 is TGCAGCGTCCTGACACCCGTGGAGCAGTACTTC. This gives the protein CSVLTPVEQYF.

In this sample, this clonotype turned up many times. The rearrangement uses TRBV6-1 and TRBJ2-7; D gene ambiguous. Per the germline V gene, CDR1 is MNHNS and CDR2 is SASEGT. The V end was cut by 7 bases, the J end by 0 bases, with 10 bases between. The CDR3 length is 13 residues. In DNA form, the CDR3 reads TGTGCCAGCATGGAGCAGGCCTCCTACGAGCAGTACTTC. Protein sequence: CASMEQASYEQYF.

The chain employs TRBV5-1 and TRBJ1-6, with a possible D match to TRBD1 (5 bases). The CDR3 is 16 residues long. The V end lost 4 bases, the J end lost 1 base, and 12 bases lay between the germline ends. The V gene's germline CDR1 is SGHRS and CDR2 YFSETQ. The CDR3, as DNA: TGCGCCAGCAGCGCAACGGGGGGGTCCTATAATTCACCCCTCCACTTT. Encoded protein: CASSATGGSYNSPLHF.

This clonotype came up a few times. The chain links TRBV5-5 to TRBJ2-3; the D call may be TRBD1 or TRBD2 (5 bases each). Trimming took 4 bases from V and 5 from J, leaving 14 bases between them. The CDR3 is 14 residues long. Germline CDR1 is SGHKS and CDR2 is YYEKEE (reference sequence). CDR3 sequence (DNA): TGTGCCAGCAGCCCGGGACCGCTTGAAGATACGCAGTATTTT. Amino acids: CASSPGPLEDTQYF.